This entry lists 22 T cell receptor beta chains sequenced from one sample in a study of cytomegalovirus exposure and HLA in healthy donors. 60 Vbeta and 13 Jbeta primers were used in PCR. Profiling relied on immunoSEQ multiplex PCR, and the TCRdb table lists in-frame clones only, not all of them. In total, the table holds approximately 110,000 clones. The sequenced sample consisted of PBMCs. The origin of the receptors is a young man in good health and CMV-seronegative.

This sequence joins TRBV18 and TRBJ2-5, with D unresolved. The germline gives CDR1 KGHSH, CDR2 LQKENI. The CDR3 covers 12 residues. The V end lost 4 bases, the J end lost 2 bases, and 5 bases lay between the germline ends. The DNA for the CDR3 is TGTGCCAGCTCACAACTACAAGAGACCCAGTACTTC. This encodes CASSQLQETQYF.

The genes are TRBV19 and TRBJ1-5, with a weak D call TRBD1 (6 bases). The CDR3 length is 14 residues. Germline V lookup: CDR1 LNHDA, CDR2 SQIVND (reference sequence). V was pared by 5 bases and J by 6 bases, with 14 bases between. CDR3 residues: CASSRLQGVQPQHF. The CDR3 bases are TGTGCCAGTAGTCGCCTACAGGGTGTTCAGCCCCAGCATTTT.

Here the CDR3 reads CASSTYGKQGRGTEAFF. The CDR3 nucleotides read TGTGCCAGCAGTACTTATGGAAAACAGGGGAGAGGCACTGAAGCTTTCTTT. The chain couples TRBV27 to TRBJ1-1; 7 bases match TRBD1. Losses at the gene ends were 5 bases for V and 4 bases for J; bases not matched to a gene: 16. In germline, CDR1 is MNHEY, CDR2 SMNVEV (reference sequence). CDR3 size: 17 residues.

V usage is TRBV5-1 and J usage is TRBJ2-7; weak D call: TRBD2 (6 bases). Germline V gene data show CDR1 as SGHRS and CDR2 as YFSETQ. V was pared by 0 bases and J by 6 bases, with 22 bases between. This CDR3 is 17 amino acids long. CDR3 nucleotide sequence: TGCGCCAGCAGCTTGGGACCCCTGCGCGGGGACTCGTCCGAGCAGTACTTC. It translates to CASSLGPLRGDSSEQYF.

This chain uses TRBV5-1 with TRBJ2-1; 7 bases agree with TRBD2. Germline trimming cut 2 bases from V and 3 bases from J; bases unmatched to any gene: 5. The germline V gene has CDR1 SGHRS and CDR2 YFSETQ. The length of the CDR3 is 15 residues. CDR3 sequence (DNA): TGCGCCAGCAGCTTCCCGGGACTACTCTACAATGAGCAGTTCTTC. Residues: CASSFPGLLYNEQFF.

The chain links TRBV6-4 to TRBJ2-5, with 13 bases fitting TRBD2. This CDR3 has 15 amino acids. J lost 4 bases, V lost 6 bases, and 5 bases had no gene match. Germline V gene sequence: CDR1 MRHNA, CDR2 SNTAGT. In DNA, the CDR3 is TGTGCCAGCAGGCAGGGACTAGCGGGGTTAGAGACCCAGTACTTC. Translation: CASRQGLAGLETQYF.

The chain recombines TRBV5-1 with TRBJ2-1, with 11 positions matching TRBD2. The V gene end was trimmed by 0 bases and the J gene end by 10 bases; junction bases not matched to a gene: 6. CDR3 length: 15 amino acids. CDR1 and CDR2 from the germline V gene are SGHRS and YFSETQ. The DNA for the CDR3 is TGCGCCAGCAGCTTGGCCCTAGCGGGGGGCTGGGAGCAGTTCTTC. Residues: CASSLALAGGWEQFF.

V usage is TRBV18 and J usage is TRBJ1-1; 9 nucleotides agree with TRBD1. The junction had 6 bases not matched to a gene; V was cut back by 0 bases and J by 7 bases. Germline V gene data show CDR1 as KGHSH and CDR2 as LQKENI. The CDR3 totals 15 residues. The CDR3 is CASSPPGQGRGEAFF. The DNA for the CDR3 is TGTGCCAGCTCACCACCGGGACAGGGAAGGGGTGAAGCTTTCTTT. Looking up the rest from reference TRBV18 and TRBJ1-1 gives the full variable domain: NAGVMQNPRHLVRRRGQEARLRCSPMKGHSHVYWYRQLPEEGLKFMVYLQKENIIDESGMPKERFSAEFPKEGPSILRIQQVVRGDSAAYFCASSPPGQGRGEAFFGQGTRLTVV.

The chain carries TRBV19 and TRBJ1-3, with a tentative D call TRBD1 (6 bases). This CDR3 has 16 residues. The germline CDR1 and CDR2 sequences are LNHDA and SQIVND (reference sequence). V was cut by 4 bases and J by 2 bases, with 15 bases left in between. CDR3 nucleotide sequence: TGTGCCAGTAGTACCCTGCTACCAGGGGCTGGAAACACCATATATTTT. As protein: CASSTLLPGAGNTIYF.

V usage is TRBV10-3 and J usage is TRBJ2-6; 8 positions match TRBD1. This CDR3 is 16 amino acids long. J was trimmed by 2 bases and V by 9 bases; bases with no gene match: 9. CDR1 ENHRY and CDR2 SYGVKD come from the germline V gene. CDR3 loop: CAIRQGIRTGANVLTF. Written as DNA, the CDR3 is TGTGCCATAAGACAGGGGATCAGGACTGGGGCCAACGTCCTGACTTTC.

J is TRBJ2-1 and V is TRBV18; 9 nucleotides agree with TRBD1. The length of the CDR3 is 16 residues. V was pared by 2 bases and J by 5 bases, with 7 bases of the junction left unmatched. Germline V gene lookup returns CDR1 KGHSH and CDR2 LQKENI. DNA of the CDR3: TGTGCCAGCTCACCAGAGCTGGGGACAGGGCACAATGAGCAGTTCTTC. Translated, it gives CASSPELGTGHNEQFF.

The genes are TRBV27 and TRBJ2-1; D gene unclear. Germline V gene sequence: CDR1 MNHEY, CDR2 SMNVEV (reference sequence). This CDR3 has 13 amino acids. With 6 bases removed from V and 5 bases from J, the gap between germline ends came to 11 bases. The CDR3 here is CASRSIVDNEQFF. As DNA, the CDR3 is TGTGCCAGCAGATCCATAGTTGACAATGAGCAGTTCTTC.

CDR3 nucleotides: TGTGCCAGCAGCACCCGAGAGGGGGCTGACACTGAAGCTTTCTTT. Its translation is CASSTREGADTEAFF. The chain has TRBV13 and TRBJ1-1, with 7 bases matching TRBD1. Losses at the gene ends were 5 bases for V and 3 bases for J; bases not matched to a gene: 9. In germline, CDR1 is PRHDT, CDR2 FYEKMQ (reference sequence). This CDR3 is built from 15 residues.

The chain links TRBV20-1 to TRBJ1-1; D uncertain. Germline CDR1 reads DFQATT; CDR2 reads SNEGSKA (reference sequence). Deletions cut 0 bases from V and 8 bases from J, with 7 bases between. This CDR3 has 11 amino acids. The CDR3 loop reads CSARDYGEAFF. As DNA, the CDR3 is TGCAGTGCTAGAGATTATGGCGAAGCTTTCTTT.

The chain uses TRBV19 and TRBJ1-5; 10 bases fit TRBD1. The germline V gene encodes CDR1 LNHDA and CDR2 SQIVND (reference sequence). J gave up 6 bases and V 6 bases, and 11 bases lay outside the gene matches. The CDR3 is 16 residues long. DNA of the CDR3: TGTGCCAGTAGCTCAACCTATGGACAGGGGGGTCAGCCCCAGCATTTT. Translation: CASSSTYGQGGQPQHF.

J is TRBJ2-1 and V is TRBV9, with TRBD2 matching over 8 bases. V gave up 5 bases and J gave up 0 bases; unmatched junction bases: 7. The length of the CDR3 is 16 residues. Per germline, CDR1 SGDLS and CDR2 YYNGEE. CDR3 amino acids: CASRGAAGGSYNEQFF. DNA of the CDR3: TGTGCCAGCAGGGGGGCCGCGGGGGGCTCCTACAATGAGCAGTTCTTC.

V gene TRBV2 combines with J gene TRBJ1-3; 9 bases line up with TRBD1. V was pared by 7 bases and J by 6 bases, with 13 bases of the junction left unmatched. This CDR3 contains 16 residues. CDR1 and CDR2 (germline): SNHLY, FYNNEI. The CDR3 DNA reads TGTGCCAGCATCCAAGGGGGGGACAGGGCCGCAAACACCATATATTTT. Residues: CASIQGGDRAANTIYF.

The chain is built from TRBV4-1 and TRBJ1-5; no definite D call. CDR3 length: 18 residues. Germline V gives CDR1 MGHRA, CDR2 YSYEKL. V gave up 0 bases and J gave up 0 bases, with 15 bases separating them. This CDR3 is CASSQEVWQSHSNQPQHF. The CDR3 region has the DNA TGCGCCAGCAGCCAAGAAGTGTGGCAGTCTCATAGCAATCAGCCCCAGCATTTT.

The J gene is TRBJ1-2, the V gene TRBV18; 9 bases align to TRBD1. CDR1 and CDR2 (germline): KGHSH, LQKENI. The CDR3 contains 13 residues. V was clipped by 7 bases and J by 2 bases; unmatched bases: 2. The CDR3 DNA reads as TGTGCCAGCTTCGGGACAGGGAACTATGGCTACACCTTC. Translating it yields CASFGTGNYGYTF.

The chain is built from TRBV11-2 and TRBJ2-2, with D unclear. Germline CDR1 is SGHAT and CDR2 is FQNNGV. V gave up 4 bases and J gave up 1 base, with 10 bases separating them. The length of the CDR3 is 15 residues. The CDR3 sequence is CASSYWRRNTGELFF. The CDR3 DNA reads TGTGCCAGCAGCTATTGGCGGAGGAACACCGGGGAGCTGTTTTTT.

The rearrangement links TRBV5-1 to TRBJ2-7; unclear D gene. The CDR3 loop spans 14 amino acids. Trimming removed 0 bases from V and 4 bases from J, with 11 bases in between. From germline, CDR1 is SGHRS and CDR2 YFSETQ. The CDR3 loop reads CASSLADSAYEQYF. CDR3 nucleotides: TGCGCCAGCAGCTTGGCCGACTCAGCTTACGAGCAGTACTTC.

The V and J genes are TRBV11-3 and TRBJ1-3; D call uncertain. Per germline, CDR1 SGHNT and CDR2 YENEEA. The CDR3 is 13 residues long. Trimming pared 3 bases from V and 4 bases from J, leaving 7 bases between. Here the CDR3 DNA reads TGTGCCAGCAGCTTCTCCGGGGGAAACACCATATATTTT. Its translation is CASSFSGGNTIYF.